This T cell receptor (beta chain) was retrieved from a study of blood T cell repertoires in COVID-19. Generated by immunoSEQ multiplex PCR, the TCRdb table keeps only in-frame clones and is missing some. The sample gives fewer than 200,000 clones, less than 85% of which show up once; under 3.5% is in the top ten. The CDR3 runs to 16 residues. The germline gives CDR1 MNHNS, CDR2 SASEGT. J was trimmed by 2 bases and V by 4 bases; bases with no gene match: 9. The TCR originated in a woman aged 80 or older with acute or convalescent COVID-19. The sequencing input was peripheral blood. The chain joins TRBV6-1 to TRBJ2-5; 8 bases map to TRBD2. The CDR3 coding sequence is TGTGCCAGCAGTGTGACTAGCGCGGAGGGGCAAGAGACCCAGTACTTC. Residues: CASSVTSAEGQETQYF.